This T cell receptor beta chain was documented in a study of identical twins. Germline-derived CDR1 and CDR2 are SGHDT and YYEEEE. Trimming removed 0 bases at V and 2 bases at J, with 13 bases between. This CDR3 is 16 amino acids long. TCRdb re-called the 5' RACE reads with MiXCR, one entry per CDR3 protein. Of 700,000 or so distinct CDR3 sequences detected, around 20% appear once; the ten largest clones hold approximately 4.5%. The same sample was also studied in work on T cells expressing NK-cell markers. That work contributes: The use of an anti-gamma-delta TCR antibody, which was added in several experiments, restricted sorting to T cells expressing alpha-beta TCR. Dominant NKG2C+ clonotype frequencies of about 1.0-7.0% of CD8+ T cells were measured in about six donors.

The V gene is TRBV5-6, the J gene TRBJ2-3; a possible D gene is TRBD2 (5 bases). This TCR derives from a young woman in good health. Sequenced material: PBMCs. The CDR3 is CASSLEVGLNTDTQYF. DNA of the CDR3: TGTGCCAGCAGCTTGGAGGTAGGACTCAACACAGATACGCAGTATTTT.